One sample yielded the 28 T cell receptor beta chains listed below, sequenced in a study of T cell responses to AZD1222 COVID-19 vaccine. Clones were sequenced by immunoSEQ multiplex PCR, and TCRdb holds only the in-frame ones, with some missing. This table holds some 90,000 clones, about 85% found once. This sample comprised peripheral blood, obtained on day 0 of AZD1222 vaccination. These receptors were taken from an adult in good health.

The gene calls are TRBV29-1 and TRBJ1-1; D perhaps matches TRBD1 (6 bases). The CDR3 length is 12 residues. The V gene lost 4 bases and the J gene lost 8 bases, with 14 bases spanning the gap. CDR1 is SQVTM and CDR2 is ANQGSEA in the germline V gene. The CDR3 DNA reads TGCAGCGTTGGGGGCCTTCAGGGGGAAGCTTTCTTT. Amino acid sequence: CSVGGLQGEAFF.

V is TRBV19 and J is TRBJ2-1, with D perhaps TRBD2 (6 bases). The V end was cut by 0 bases, the J end by 3 bases, with 9 bases between. The CDR3 contains 15 residues. Per germline, CDR1 LNHDA and CDR2 SQIVND (reference sequence). CDR3 sequence: CASSIDRGNYNEQFF. The CDR3 DNA is TGTGCCAGTAGTATAGATCGCGGGAACTACAATGAGCAGTTCTTC.

Only a few counts were recorded for this clone. The chain couples TRBV4-2 to TRBJ2-2; D perhaps matches TRBD2 (6 bases). The germline CDR1 and CDR2 sequences are LGHNA and YNFKEQ. CDR3 size: 15 residues. Trimming took off 3 bases at V and 4 bases at J, with 12 bases between the two ends. This chain's CDR3 is CASSHQEGGTGELFF. CDR3 nucleotides: TGTGCCAGCAGCCACCAGGAGGGTGGCACCGGGGAGCTGTTTTTT.

This sequence joins TRBV5-5 and TRBJ1-5; 8 bases align to TRBD1. CDR3 length: 13 residues. Germline assignment: CDR1 SGHKS and CDR2 YYEKEE (reference sequence). With V trimmed by 1 base and J by 7 bases, 1 base remained unmatched. The CDR3 is CASSLTGGQPQHF. CDR3 nucleotide sequence: TGTGCCAGCAGCTTGACAGGGGGGCAGCCCCAGCATTTT.

The chain carries TRBV7-9 and TRBJ1-3; unclear D gene. CDR1 and CDR2 from the germline V gene are SEHNR and FQNEAQ (reference sequence). The CDR3 is 16 residues long. The germline V and J ends were trimmed by 1 base and 4 bases, with 14 bases remaining between them. The CDR3 here is CASSLGRGMSGNTIYF. The CDR3 nucleotides read TGTGCCAGCAGCTTAGGTCGGGGTATGTCAGGAAACACCATATATTTT. Complete variable domain (other parts from reference TRBV7-9 and TRBJ1-3): DTGVSQNPRHKITKRGQNVTFRCDPISEHNRLYWYRQTLGQGPEFLTYFQNEAQLEKSRLLSDRFSAERPKGSFSTLEIQRTEQGDSAMYLCASSLGRGMSGNTIYFGEGSWLTVV.

The genes are TRBV7-2 and TRBJ1-2; TRBD1 is a possible D gene (5 bases). V lost 1 base, J lost 2 bases, and 11 bases lay in between. The CDR3 is 15 residues long. Germline CDR1 SGHTA, CDR2 FQGNSA. This chain's CDR3 is CASSLDSGVNYGYTF. For the CDR3, the DNA is TGTGCCAGCAGCTTAGATTCGGGGGTCAACTATGGCTACACCTTC.

V is TRBV28 and J is TRBJ1-3; D not certain. V was shortened by 5 bases and J by 7 bases, with 15 bases between the two germline ends. CDR3 length equals 14 residues. Germline loops: CDR1 MDHEN, CDR2 SYDVKM. The CDR3 nucleotides read TGTGCCAGCAGTCCAAGCTCAGGAGGTAACACCATATATTTT. Its translation: CASSPSSGGNTIYF.

The chain links TRBV6-5 to TRBJ1-1, with D perhaps matching TRBD1 (5 bases). Trimming shortened V by 6 bases and J by 0 bases, and 11 bases separated the two germline ends. The CDR3 spans 14 residues. Per germline, CDR1 MNHEY and CDR2 SVGAGI. The CDR3 DNA reads TGTGCCAGCAGCCTCTTAGGGGTGAACACTGAAGCTTTCTTT. This translates into CASSLLGVNTEAFF.

This clone ranks as medium-sized. This chain uses TRBV7-9 with TRBJ2-2; D not certain. CDR1 is SEHNR and CDR2 is FQNEAQ in the germline V gene (reference sequence). V was clipped by 5 bases and J by 5 bases, with 9 bases between them. This CDR3 spans 13 amino acids. The CDR3 protein is CASSPTATGELFF. The CDR3 DNA follows: TGTGCCAGCAGCCCAACTGCGACCGGGGAGCTGTTTTTT.

The gene calls are TRBV4-2 and TRBJ1-5; a possible D gene is TRBD1 (6 bases). The germline V gene encodes CDR1 LGHNA and CDR2 YNFKEQ. The CDR3 extends over 17 amino acids. Between the trimmed V and J ends, which lost 0 bases and 2 bases, there was a span of 14 bases. The CDR3 DNA follows: TGTGCCAGCAGCCAAGATCTGGGCAGGGGTGGCAATCAGCCCCAGCATTTT. Protein sequence: CASSQDLGRGGNQPQHF.

The V call is TRBV18, the J call TRBJ2-7; a weak D match, TRBD2 (6 bases). The CDR3 spans 15 residues. The V end lost 1 base, the J end lost 0 bases, and 10 bases lay between the germline ends. Germline V gives CDR1 KGHSH, CDR2 LQKENI. Here the CDR3 DNA reads TGTGCCAGCTCACCACAGGTGGGGGGCTCCTACGAGCAGTACTTC. Protein: CASSPQVGGSYEQYF.

The chain joins TRBV10-3 to TRBJ1-1; D is uncertain. The CDR3 contains 11 residues. The V end was cut by 8 bases, the J end by 8 bases, with 12 bases between. The germline V gene has CDR1 ENHRY and CDR2 SYGVKD. This CDR3 reads CAISGSLEAFF. For the CDR3, the DNA is TGTGCCATCTCGGGGTCTCTCGAAGCTTTCTTT.

The chain employs TRBV29-1 and TRBJ1-1, with D perhaps TRBD1 (5 bases). CDR1 and CDR2 from the germline V gene are SQVTM and ANQGSEA. The CDR3 runs to 12 residues. The ends were cut back, 8 bases at V and 5 bases at J, with 15 bases in the middle. The CDR3 DNA is TGCAGCTCCGTTAATCAGGGAACTGAAGCTTTCTTT. It yields the protein CSSVNQGTEAFF.

The gene calls are TRBV4-1 and TRBJ2-1; tentative D call: TRBD2 (6 bases). The V end lost 4 bases, the J end lost 10 bases, and 20 bases lay between the germline ends. Germline values: CDR1 MGHRA, CDR2 YSYEKL. The CDR3 covers 15 residues. The CDR3 DNA is TGCGCCAGCAGCCCGGAGGGTGGTAGCGGTACCGAGCAGTTCTTC. Residues: CASSPEGGSGTEQFF.

The gene calls are TRBV19 and TRBJ1-1, with D possibly matching TRBD1 (6 bases). Trimming cost V 6 bases and J 0 bases, with 11 bases left between them. This CDR3 comprises 14 residues. Germline CDR1 reads LNHDA; CDR2 reads SQIVND (reference sequence). The CDR3 DNA follows: TGTGCCAGTAGCAGGGGACATCTGAACACTGAAGCTTTCTTT. Translating gives CASSRGHLNTEAFF.

The CDR3 bases are TGTGCCAGCAGCTTGACCTTTCAAAACACCATATATTTT. This sequence encodes CASSLTFQNTIYF. The rearrangement uses TRBV7-8 and TRBJ1-3; the D is unclear. This CDR3 comprises 13 residues. The V gene lost 3 bases and the J gene lost 6 bases, with 9 bases spanning the gap. Germline V gene lookup returns CDR1 SGHVS and CDR2 FQNEAQ.

The chain joins TRBV20-1 to TRBJ1-5, with D possibly TRBD1 on 6 matching bases. Trimming pared 6 bases from V and 2 bases from J, leaving 14 bases between. The CDR3 covers 14 residues. Per the germline V gene, CDR1 is DFQATT and CDR2 is SNEGSKA (reference sequence). The CDR3 loop reads CSASDRIGNQPQHF. DNA for the CDR3: TGCAGTGCCAGTGACAGGATAGGCAATCAGCCCCAGCATTTT.

The genes are TRBV19 and TRBJ1-5, with 9 bases matching TRBD1. The J segment lost 5 bases and the V segment lost 9 bases, leaving 8 bases of the junction unmatched. Looked up from germline, CDR1 is LNHDA and CDR2 is SQIVND (reference sequence). The CDR3 runs to 14 residues. The CDR3 nucleotides read TGTGCCAGCTCCGGTGGACAGGGGTATCAGCCCCAGCATTTT. It is translated as CASSGGQGYQPQHF. Using reference TRBV19 and TRBJ1-5 for the parts outside the CDR3, the full variable domain is DGGITQSPKYLFRKEGQNVTLSCEQNLNHDAMYWYRQDPGQGLRLIYYSQIVNDFQKGDIAEGYSVSREKKESFPLTVTSAQKNPTAFYLCASSGGQGYQPQHFGDGTRLSIL.

The chain combines TRBV14 with TRBJ2-7, with TRBD2 matching over 7 bases. V dropped 4 bases and J dropped 2; count of bases not matched to a gene: 11. The CDR3 has 16 amino acids. Germline CDR1 reads SGHDN; CDR2 reads FVKESK. The CDR3 coding sequence is TGTGCCAGCAGCCGCCAAAGCGGGACTTACCCCTACGAGCAGTACTTC. As protein: CASSRQSGTYPYEQYF.

V is TRBV3-1 (or the pseudogene TRBV3-2) and J is TRBJ1-2, with D possibly matching TRBD1 (5 bases). The ends were cut back, 0 bases at V and 4 bases at J, with 9 bases in the middle. CDR1 LGHDT and CDR2 YNNKEL come from the germline V gene (reference sequence). This CDR3 has 14 amino acids. CDR3 region: CASSQDPGTYGYTF. In DNA, the CDR3 is TGTGCCAGCAGCCAAGATCCGGGGACCTATGGCTACACCTTC.

V and J are TRBV7-3 and TRBJ2-1; 11 bases agree with TRBD2. The CDR3 length is 15 residues. Unmatched junction bases numbered 6, after V lost 6 bases and J lost 5 bases. CDR1 and CDR2 from the germline V gene are SGHTA and FQGTGA. The CDR3 sequence is CASRPTSGIDNEQFF. CDR3 bases: TGTGCCAGCAGACCGACTAGCGGGATCGACAATGAGCAGTTCTTC.

The chain couples TRBV30 to TRBJ2-1; 7 bases match TRBD1. Germline V gene sequence: CDR1 GTSNPN, CDR2 SVGIG (reference sequence). The CDR3 length is 13 residues. The V and J ends lost 2 bases and 5 bases, in that order; junction bases with no gene match: 3. In nucleotides, the CDR3 is TGTGCCTGGAGTAGGGGGCTCCACAATGAGCAGTTCTTC. It is translated as CAWSRGLHNEQFF.

Only one count was recorded for this clone. This sequence joins TRBV19 and TRBJ2-1; 9 bases match TRBD1. The germline gives CDR1 LNHDA, CDR2 SQIVND (reference sequence). This CDR3 has 17 amino acids. The junction had 14 bases not matched to a gene; V was cut back by 4 bases and J by 7 bases. As DNA, the CDR3 is TGTGCCAGTAGTACCTCCAGGACGGGACAGGGTGATAATGAGCAGTTCTTC. It specifies CASSTSRTGQGDNEQFF.

The chain's CDR3 is CASTDVGEQFF. Here the CDR3 DNA reads TGTGCCAGCACTGACGTGGGTGAGCAGTTCTTC. The chain carries TRBV6-6 and TRBJ2-1; D unclear. Germline assignment: CDR1 MNHNY and CDR2 SVGAGI (reference sequence). Trimming took off 7 bases at V and 9 bases at J, with 10 bases between the two ends. The CDR3 contains 11 residues.

The rearrangement links TRBV7-9 to TRBJ2-1; D is undetermined. The CDR3 covers 13 residues. V was clipped by 1 base and J by 6 bases, with 7 bases between them. Germline CDR1 and CDR2: SEHNR and FQNEAQ (reference sequence). The CDR3 loop reads CASSLVLGNEQFF. The CDR3 bases are TGTGCCAGCAGCTTAGTATTAGGCAATGAGCAGTTCTTC.

The sample holds a few counts of this clone. This chain uses TRBV7-9 with TRBJ1-2, with unresolved D. Trimming shortened V by 5 bases and J by 0 bases, and 4 bases separated the two germline ends. From germline, CDR1 is SEHNR and CDR2 FQNEAQ (reference sequence). The CDR3 length is 12 residues. The CDR3 spells CASSPSNYGYTF. The CDR3, as DNA: TGTGCCAGCAGCCCTTCTAACTATGGCTACACCTTC. Variable domain in full (rest from reference TRBV7-9 and TRBJ1-2): DTGVSQNPRHKITKRGQNVTFRCDPISEHNRLYWYRQTLGQGPEFLTYFQNEAQLEKSRLLSDRFSAERPKGSFSTLEIQRTEQGDSAMYLCASSPSNYGYTFGSGTRLTVV.

The chain is built from TRBV29-1 and TRBJ2-7; a possible D gene is TRBD2 (6 bases). CDR3 length: 14 amino acids. Germline CDR1 and CDR2: SQVTM and ANQGSEA. Between the trimmed V and J ends, which lost 2 bases and 0 bases, there was a span of 11 bases. The CDR3 nucleotides are TGCAGCGTTGAAAAGGCGGGGCCCTCCTACGAGCAGTACTTC. It yields the protein CSVEKAGPSYEQYF.

This clone was recorded once. V is TRBV5-1 and J is TRBJ2-2, with 7 positions matching TRBD2. V gave up 0 bases and J gave up 1 base; unmatched junction bases: 12. From germline, CDR1 is SGHRS and CDR2 YFSETQ. The CDR3 has 19 amino acids. The CDR3 region is CASSLAGGASGKNTGELFF. CDR3 coding DNA: TGCGCCAGCAGCTTGGCCGGAGGGGCTAGCGGAAAGAACACCGGGGAGCTGTTTTTT.